This is a list of T cell receptor beta chains from one sample in a study of PD-L1 blockade in urothelial cancer. Profiled with immunoSEQ multiplex PCR; TCRdb holds only in-frame clones, not every one. The data contain 60,000 to 65,000 clones, 65% to 90% of them singletons. The sequences come from PBMCs, collected around atezolizumab (anti-PD-L1) treatment. The receptors here all came from a man in his 70s with urothelial cancer. The CDR3 runs from the conserved cysteine through the conserved F or W. Fields, in order: CDR3 DNA, CDR3 protein, V gene, clone size, D gene, J gene. D genes are given only for firm matches. Size is stated for part of the rows, as once, few or many counts, or as a class when the clone is expanded.

TGTGCCAGCAGATCACTAGCGGAAACACTACGGGAGCAGTACTTC,CASRSLAETLREQYF,TRBV6-6,NA,TRBD2,TRBJ2-7
TGCGCCAGCAGCCCGAGGAGGGGGGGGGATGAGCAGTTCTTC,CASSPRRGGDEQFF,TRBV5-1,NA,NA,TRBJ2-1
TGTGCCACTTGGACAGGGGGCGCGTTCGGCTACACCTTC,CATWTGGAFGYTF,TRBV6-1,NA,TRBD1,TRBJ1-2
TGTGCCAGTAGTAGGGACAGGGAGAACACTGAAGCTTTCTTT,CASSRDRENTEAFF,TRBV19,NA,TRBD1,TRBJ1-1
TGTGCCAGTAGTGCACCACTAGCGGGAGAAGAGACCCAGTACTTC,CASSAPLAGEETQYF,TRBV19,NA,TRBD2,TRBJ2-5
TGTGCCAGCAGCTTGTTCCCCTGGGACACCGACTATGGCTACACCTTC,CASSLFPWDTDYGYTF,TRBV5-6,once,NA,TRBJ1-2
TGTGCCAGCAGCTTGGCCCTCCTAGCGGGAGGGCCAGGAGAGACCCAGTACTTC,CASSLALLAGGPGETQYF,TRBV5-6,few,TRBD2,TRBJ2-5
TGTGCCAGCAGCTTAGGGTGGGCCGAAGCGCAGTATTTT,CASSLGWAEAQYF,TRBV7-8,few,NA,TRBJ2-3
TGCAGCGTTGTTGGGCAGGGGAAAGAGACCCAGTACTTC,CSVVGQGKETQYF,TRBV29-1,NA,NA,TRBJ2-5
TGCGCCAGCAGTGAGTCCTCAGGGAACACTGAAGCTTTCTTT,CASSESSGNTEAFF,TRBV10-1,few,NA,TRBJ1-1
TGTGCCAGCAGCTCGGGACAGGGAATTTTGCGCCAAGAGACCCAGTACTTC,CASSSGQGILRQETQYF,TRBV7-9,few,TRBD1,TRBJ2-5
TGTGCCAGCAGCTTACAGGGTCGGGCCGGGGAGCTGTTTTTT,CASSLQGRAGELFF,TRBV7-3,once,NA,TRBJ2-2
TGTGCCAGCAGTGGCATAGGGACTTTCGGACTAGCGGGGAACACCGGGGAGCTGTTTTTT,CASSGIGTFGLAGNTGELFF,TRBV6-1,once,TRBD2,TRBJ2-2
TGTGCCAGCAGCATACTGACAGGGGGGAATGAGCAGTTCTTC,CASSILTGGNEQFF,TRBV7-9,NA,TRBD1,TRBJ2-1
TGTGCTAGCAGCTCCGCAGCGGTTGGGCATGAGCAGTTCTTC,CASSSAAVGHEQFF,TRBV7-7,NA,NA,TRBJ2-1
TGTGCCAGCAGCTTGGTTCAGGGTGAAGAGACCCAGTACTTC,CASSLVQGEETQYF,TRBV5-5,NA,NA,TRBJ2-5
TGCGCCAGCAGCCGACAGGGGAATGAAAAACTGTTTTTT,CASSRQGNEKLFF,TRBV5-1,NA,TRBD1,TRBJ1-4
TGTGCCAGCAGATTGGGACAGGGTATGAACGAGCAGTACTTC,CASRLGQGMNEQYF,TRBV27,NA,TRBD1,TRBJ2-7
TGTGCCAGCAGTGAACTAGGGAACACTGAAGCTTTCTTT,CASSELGNTEAFF,TRBV6-1,NA,NA,TRBJ1-1
TGTGCCAGCAGTTCCGGGACATGGGATGGCTACACCTTC,CASSSGTWDGYTF,TRBV6-5,NA,NA,TRBJ1-2
TGTGCCAGTAGTACAGGCAGGGGCGACTTCGAGAACACTGAAGCTTTCTTT,CASSTGRGDFENTEAFF,TRBV19,NA,NA,TRBJ1-1
TGTGCCAGCAGCCAACAAGCGTGGCGAGAGACCCAGTACTTC,CASSQQAWRETQYF,TRBV7-9,NA,NA,TRBJ2-5
TGCAGCGTGGGTGGGAGAGCCTACGAGCAGTACTTC,CSVGGRAYEQYF,TRBV29-1,NA,NA,TRBJ2-7
TGTGCCAGCAGCCGATACGTCCGGTACGGGGGGTACTTC,CASSRYVRYGGYF,TRBV2,NA,NA,TRBJ2-7
TGTGCCAGCAGCTTAGGTCCAGGGTTGAGCCAAGAGACCCAGTACTTC,CASSLGPGLSQETQYF,TRBV7-3,NA,NA,TRBJ2-5
TGTGCCAGTAGGACTGACAGACATCAGCCCCAGCATTTT,CASRTDRHQPQHF,TRBV19,NA,NA,TRBJ1-5
TGTGCCAGCAGCCCAGGGGGCCGGTCCGGCTACACCTTC,CASSPGGRSGYTF,TRBV28,NA,TRBD1,TRBJ1-2
TGTGCCATTCGGACAGGGCGAACGGCTGAAGCTTTCTTT,CAIRTGRTAEAFF,TRBV10-3,NA,TRBD1,TRBJ1-1
TGTGCCAGCAGCCCCCTGACTAGTAGCGATGAGCAGTTCTTC,CASSPLTSSDEQFF,TRBV7-3,NA,NA,TRBJ2-1
TGCAGCGTCCTACTAGCCCGGGGCACCGGGGAGCTGTTTTTT,CSVLLARGTGELFF,TRBV29-1,NA,NA,TRBJ2-2
TGTGCCAGCAGGCCCGGGGTAGCGGCCGCTTACGAGCAGTACTTC,CASRPGVAAAYEQYF,TRBV2,few,NA,TRBJ2-7
TGTGCCTGGAGCAGGACAGGGGTTTCCTACGAGCAGTACTTC,CAWSRTGVSYEQYF,TRBV30,NA,TRBD1,TRBJ2-7
TGTGCCAGCAGCGTAGCCCCTAGCGGGAGGTTCGCAGATACGCAGTATTTT,CASSVAPSGRFADTQYF,TRBV9,NA,TRBD2,TRBJ2-3
TGTGCCAGCAGCCCCCGACAGGGACCGTACGAGCAGTACTTC,CASSPRQGPYEQYF,TRBV7-2,NA,TRBD1,TRBJ2-7
TGTGCCAGCAGCAGCAACGGAGCGGGATGGGCCCAAGAGACCCAGTACTTC,CASSSNGAGWAQETQYF,TRBV28,once,TRBD2,TRBJ2-5
TGTGCCAGCAGTGACAGGGGATTTGAGCAGTTCTTC,CASSDRGFEQFF,TRBV7-9,NA,TRBD1,TRBJ2-1
TGTGCCAGCTCATCGAAAGCGGGTTTATCCTACGAGCAGTACTTC,CASSSKAGLSYEQYF,TRBV18,NA,NA,TRBJ2-7
TGTGCCAGCAGCTTAGGGCTAGCGGGAGAGGGTACAGATACGCAGTATTTT,CASSLGLAGEGTDTQYF,TRBV7-2,NA,TRBD2,TRBJ2-3
TGCAGCGTTGTGGCTAGCGGGAGAGGGTACGCCTACGAGCAGTACTTC,CSVVASGRGYAYEQYF,TRBV29-1,few,TRBD2,TRBJ2-7
TGTGCCAGCAGGACTGGGACAGGGTCGGCGGACACTGAAGCTTTCTTT,CASRTGTGSADTEAFF,TRBV2,NA,TRBD1,TRBJ1-1
TGCAGCGTAGAAGACAGGCTATACCAAGAGACCCAGTACTTC,CSVEDRLYQETQYF,TRBV29-1,NA,NA,TRBJ2-5
TGTGCCAGCAGCGGACAACTAGCGGGAGGCGGGCAGTTCTTC,CASSGQLAGGGQFF,TRBV9,NA,TRBD2,TRBJ2-1
TGTGCCAGCTCACCTCGACAGTTGAACACCGGGGAGCTGTTTTTT,CASSPRQLNTGELFF,TRBV18,NA,NA,TRBJ2-2
TGTGCCAGCAGCTTGGGGGGACTAGCGGACCTTTCCTACGAGCAGTACTTC,CASSLGGLADLSYEQYF,TRBV5-4,NA,TRBD2,TRBJ2-7
TGCGCCAGCAGCTTGATTTCGGGGACAGTTAACAATGAGCAGTTCTTC,CASSLISGTVNNEQFF,TRBV5-1,NA,TRBD1,TRBJ2-1
TGTGCCACCAGCAGAGATAAGGGGAACGCAGACACCATATATTTT,CATSRDKGNADTIYF,TRBV15,NA,NA,TRBJ1-3
TGTGCCAGCAGCAGCGGGGAGCGGGAGAAGGAGACCCAGTACTTC,CASSSGEREKETQYF,TRBV5-4,NA,TRBD2,TRBJ2-5
TGTGCCAGCAGTGAGACCCCGGGGGGTTTTCAGCCCCAGCATTTT,CASSETPGGFQPQHF,TRBV6-1,NA,NA,TRBJ1-5
TGCGCCAGCAGCTACCGACAGGGGGACCCTGAAGCTTTCTTT,CASSYRQGDPEAFF,TRBV5-1,NA,TRBD1,TRBJ1-1
TGTGCCAGCAGCTTGGAGGGGGCTGCCGGAAACACCATATATTTT,CASSLEGAAGNTIYF,TRBV5-4,NA,TRBD1,TRBJ1-3
TGTGCCAGCAGCCAGACTAGCGGGAACAATGAGCAGTTCTTC,CASSQTSGNNEQFF,TRBV7-2,NA,TRBD2,TRBJ2-1
TGCGCCAGCACATTGGAGGGACGGTCAGGGAACACTGAAGCTTTCTTT,CASTLEGRSGNTEAFF,TRBV5-1,NA,NA,TRBJ1-1
TGCGCCAGCAGCCGGGGGACAGGTGACAATGAGCAGTTCTTC,CASSRGTGDNEQFF,TRBV5-1,NA,TRBD1,TRBJ2-1
TGCGCCAGCAGCTTGGAGTACAAATCTGAAGCTTTCTTT,CASSLEYKSEAFF,TRBV5-1,NA,NA,TRBJ1-1